Here is one TCR beta chain with its context. Sequencing of TCR beta, carried out with a high-throughput approach, was applied to CD8+ and CD4+ T cells from the blood. The control participants were healthy donors, and these controls were matched with respect to both age and sex. TEMRA cells were FACS-enriched, while CD8+ and CD4+ T cells were negatively isolated. With 0 bases removed from V and 3 bases from J, the gap between germline ends came to 9 bases. Germline V gives CDR1 LNHNV, CDR2 YYDKDF (reference sequence). This CDR3 region has 15 residues. The source of the sample is a study of CD8 T cells in Susac syndrome. cDNA came from about 0.5 to 1 ug RNA primed by random hexamers. immunoSEQ multiplex PCR amplified TCR beta CDR3 across 54 Vbeta, 13 Jbeta. TCRdb reanalysed the immunoSEQ multiplex PCR reads using MiXCR and keeps one entry per CDR3 protein. Among 25,000 to 30,000 distinct CDR3 sequences listed, around 95% were seen once.

The TCR was taken from a human donor in good health. Sequenced: CD8+ T cells from PBMCs. The chain recombines TRBV15 with TRBJ1-5; D gene unclear. The CDR3 loop is CATSRDRSPNQPQHF. CDR3 coding DNA: TGTGCCACCAGCAGAGATCGTAGTCCCAATCAGCCCCAGCATTTT.